This T cell receptor (beta chain) was sequenced for a study of T cell responses to AZD1222 COVID-19 vaccine. Points from the study as a whole: In the spike-specific TCR repertoire, nearly half reportedly target unmutated variant regions. Receipt of two AZD1222 doses was followed by a rise in Spike-specific TCR breadth and depth.

Here immunoSEQ multiplex PCR was the method, and the copy in TCRdb shows in-frame clones only, minus some. The table lists roughly 86,000 clones, approximately 81% of them singletons. Looked up from germline, CDR1 is KGHSH and CDR2 is LQKENI. CDR3 length: 15 residues. Trimming removed 3 bases from V and 6 bases from J, with 12 bases in between. On this clone: Its antigen is unidentified.

This clonotype was obtained from an adult who received the AZD1222 COVID-19 vaccine. The chain recombines TRBV18 with TRBJ1-6; D might be TRBD1 (6 bases). The specimen comprised peripheral blood, sampled 28 days after the second AZD1222 dose. The CDR3: CASSPSGAINSPLHF. The CDR3 DNA follows: TGTGCCAGCTCACCTTCAGGGGCGATTAATTCACCCCTCCACTTT.